This passage covers 12 T cell receptor beta chains from one sample sequenced in a study of T-cell memory formation after mild COVID-19. TCRdb re-analysed the 5' RACE reads in MiXCR, keeping a single row per CDR3 protein. The repertoire includes 470,000 or so distinct CDR3 sequences, roughly 17% of them detected once, and about 22% sits in the top ten. Sample: PBMCs or a T cell subset sorted from them (not recorded which). These receptors were obtained from a man aged 18 to 30 who had mild COVID-19 (a few samples of this study predate the infection). Cell type and time point are not known.

Points on this clonotype: A much larger clone lies one base from this, so it may be a read error. In DNA, the CDR3 is TGCGCCAGCAGCTCCCGGGGTGAGACAGGTACGCAGTATTTT. Translation gives CASSSRGETGTQYF. This chain connects TRBV5-1 to TRBJ2-3; D might be TRBD1 (6 bases). The length of the CDR3 is 14 residues. The germline CDR1 and CDR2 sequences are SGHRS and YFSETQ.

The chain uses TRBV11-2 and TRBJ2-7; D unclear. This CDR3 region has 15 residues. Germline V lookup: CDR1 SGHAT, CDR2 FQNNGV. Trimming took 0 bases from V and 2 from J, leaving 11 bases between them. The CDR3 spells CASSLEEGIAYEQYF. The CDR3 nucleotides read TGTGCCAGCAGCTTAGAAGAAGGGATCGCCTACGAGCAGTACTTC.

At least ten counts were recorded for this clonotype. V usage is TRBV6-2 or TRBV6-3 and J usage is TRBJ2-6, with D hard to call. This CDR3 region has 13 residues. The germline V gene has CDR1 MNHEY and CDR2 SVGEGT. V dropped 7 bases and J dropped 0 bases, with 4 bases sitting between them. CDR3 in amino acids: CASTLSGANVLTF. For the CDR3, the DNA is TGTGCCAGCACCCTCTCTGGGGCCAACGTCCTGACTTTC.

The chain carries TRBV5-1 and TRBJ1-1; D remains ambiguous. The CDR3 runs to 15 residues. Trimming took 0 bases from V and 2 from J, leaving 11 bases between them. Germline CDR1 is SGHRS and CDR2 is YFSETQ. CDR3 loop: CASSLGPGGNTEAFF. The CDR3 nucleotides are TGCGCCAGCAGCTTGGGTCCGGGAGGAAACACTGAAGCTTTCTTT. The full variable domain, in which reference TRBV5-1 and TRBJ1-1 provide the parts outside the CDR3, is KAGVTQTPRYLIKTRGQQVTLSCSPISGHRSVSWYQQTPGQGLQFLFEYFSETQRNKGNFPGRFSGRQFSNSRSEMNVSTLELGDSALYLCASSLGPGGNTEAFFGQGTRLTVV.

The J gene is TRBJ2-5, the V gene TRBV9; perhaps D is TRBD1 or TRBD2 (6 bases each). This CDR3 is built from 14 residues. CDR1 is SGDLS and CDR2 is YYNGEE in the germline V gene. Trimming took 0 bases from V and 5 from J, leaving 11 bases between them. CDR3 region: CASSVGGAYETQYF. The DNA for the CDR3 is TGTGCCAGCAGCGTAGGGGGGGCTTACGAGACCCAGTACTTC.

The rearrangement uses TRBV4-3 and TRBJ2-2, with unresolved D. This CDR3 contains 14 residues. Germline CDR1 LGHNA, CDR2 YSLEER. Trimming pared 0 bases from V and 4 bases from J, leaving 6 bases between. The CDR3 loop reads CASSQEWGTGELFF. As DNA, the CDR3 is TGCGCCAGCAGCCAAGAGTGGGGCACCGGGGAGCTGTTTTTT.

This rearrangement joins TRBV4-1 to TRBJ2-1, with D perhaps TRBD1 or TRBD2 (5 bases each). CDR1 and CDR2 from the germline V gene are MGHRA and YSYEKL. This CDR3 has 15 amino acids. The ends were cut back, 1 base at V and 5 bases at J, with 12 bases in the middle. The CDR3 nucleotides are TGCGCCAGCAGCCAAGTCCCAGGGCGGGACAATGAGCAGTTCTTC. Its translation is CASSQVPGRDNEQFF.

The chain couples TRBV7-2 to TRBJ2-3; 10 bases fit TRBD2. The CDR3 is 19 residues long. The junction had 11 bases not matched to a gene; V was cut back by 0 bases and J by 2 bases. The V gene's germline CDR1 is SGHTA and CDR2 FQGNSA. In nucleotides, the CDR3 is TGTGCCAGCAGCTTAGCCGATCCCTATAGCGGGAGGTCCACAGATACGCAGTATTTT. Amino acids: CASSLADPYSGRSTDTQYF.

The V call is TRBV20-1, the J call TRBJ1-6; 8 bases line up with TRBD1. The germline V gene encodes CDR1 DFQATT and CDR2 SNEGSKA (reference sequence). Trimming cost V 3 bases and J 7 bases; bases outside gene matches: 11. The CDR3 loop spans 16 amino acids. The CDR3 DNA is TGCAGTGCTAGTCCCCTTGGAACAGGGGGGAATTCACCCCTCCACTTT. Translating gives CSASPLGTGGNSPLHF.

This clonotype was counted only a few times. V and J are TRBV10-3 and TRBJ2-5; D is unclear. Germline CDR1 and CDR2: ENHRY and SYGVKD. The CDR3 consists of 13 residues. Trimming took 3 bases from V and 1 from J, leaving 6 bases between them. The CDR3 DNA reads as TGTGCCATCAGTGAACGGTCCCAAGAGACCCAGTACTTC. Its translation is CAISERSQETQYF.

This chain uses TRBV7-9 with TRBJ1-2; D may be TRBD1 (6 bases). Germline-derived CDR1 and CDR2 are SEHNR and FQNEAQ (reference sequence). V lost 5 bases, J lost 4 bases, and 17 bases lay in between. This CDR3 comprises 15 residues. CDR3 loop: CASSPPGRGSYGYTF. CDR3 DNA sequence: TGTGCCAGCAGCCCCCCAGGGAGGGGGAGCTATGGCTACACCTTC.

A single count supports this clonotype. The chain links TRBV6-1 to TRBJ1-2, with D uncertain. V lost 6 bases, J lost 5 bases, and 7 bases lay in between. The CDR3 contains 11 residues. Germline V gene sequence: CDR1 MNHNS, CDR2 SASEGT. The CDR3 DNA follows: TGTGCCAGCAGCGGTCGGTATGGCTACACCTTC. Its protein product is CASSGRYGYTF.